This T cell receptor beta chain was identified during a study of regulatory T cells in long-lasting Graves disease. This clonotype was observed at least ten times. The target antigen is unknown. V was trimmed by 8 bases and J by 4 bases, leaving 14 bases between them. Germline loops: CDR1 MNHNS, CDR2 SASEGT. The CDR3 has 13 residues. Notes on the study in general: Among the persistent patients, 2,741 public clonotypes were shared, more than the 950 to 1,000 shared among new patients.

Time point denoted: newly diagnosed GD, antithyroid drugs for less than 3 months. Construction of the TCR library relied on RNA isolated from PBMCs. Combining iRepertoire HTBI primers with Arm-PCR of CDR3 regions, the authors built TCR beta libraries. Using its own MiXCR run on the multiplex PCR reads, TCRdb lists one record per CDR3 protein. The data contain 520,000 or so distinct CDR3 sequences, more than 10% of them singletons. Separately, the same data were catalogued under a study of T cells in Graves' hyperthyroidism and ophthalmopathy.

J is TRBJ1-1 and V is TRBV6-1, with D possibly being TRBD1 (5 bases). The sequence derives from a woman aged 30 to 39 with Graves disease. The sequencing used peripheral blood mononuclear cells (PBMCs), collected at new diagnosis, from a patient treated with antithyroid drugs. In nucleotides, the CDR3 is TGTGCCAGCGGGGCAAGGGTGCTCACTGAAGCTTTCTTT. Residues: CASGARVLTEAFF.